The present T cell receptor (beta chain) was sequenced within a study of T cells in Graves' hyperthyroidism and ophthalmopathy. The study, taken as a whole, reports: Most thyroid-expanded clonotypes above 0.001 were also found in blood.

From RNA transcripts, TCR beta CDR3 regions were amplified. Researchers ran a first-round RT-PCR on the TCR CDR3 using the HTBI primer set. TCRdb itself ran the multiplex PCR reads through MiXCR, one entry per CDR3 protein. The data hold 620,000 or so distinct CDR3 sequences, with more than 14% observed a single time. Subjects with ophthalmopathy showed a Clinical Activity Score no lower than 3, a NOSPECS grade no lower than 4, and a duration shorter than 3 months. Every diagnosis used clinical symptoms, serum thyroxine and TRAb, thyroid ultrasound and orbital computed tomography. 10 ml of fresh peripheral blood supplied the PBMCs. This clonotype was counted between two and nine times. Its antigen is undetermined. The V and J ends lost 4 bases and 7 bases, in that order; junction bases with no gene match: 9. From germline, CDR1 is SGDLS and CDR2 YYNGEE. This CDR3 is built from 15 residues.

The sample consisted of blood. This rearrangement joins TRBV9 to TRBJ2-4, with 9 bases matching TRBD1. This TCR came from a woman in her forties or fifties with Graves' ophthalmopathy. The chain's CDR3 is CASSSGTGTTNIQYF. The CDR3 nucleotides read TGTGCCAGCAGCTCCGGGACAGGGACGACGAACATTCAGTACTTC. The variable domain in full, completed from reference TRBV9 and TRBJ2-4, reads DSGVTQTPKHLITATGQRVTLRCSPRSGDLSVYWYQQSLDQGLQFLIQYYNGEERAKGNILERFSAQQFPDLHSELNLSSLELGDSALYFCASSSGTGTTNIQYFGAGTRLSVL.